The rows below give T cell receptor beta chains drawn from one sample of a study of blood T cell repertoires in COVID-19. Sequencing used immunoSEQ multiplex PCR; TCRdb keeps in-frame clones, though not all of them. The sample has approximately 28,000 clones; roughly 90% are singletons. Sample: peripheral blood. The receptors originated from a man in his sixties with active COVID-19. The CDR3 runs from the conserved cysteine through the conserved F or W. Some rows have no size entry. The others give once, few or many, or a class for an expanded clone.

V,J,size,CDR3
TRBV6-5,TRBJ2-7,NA,CASSSDRGLNEQYF
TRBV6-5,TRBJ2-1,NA,CASRRGDPYNEQFF
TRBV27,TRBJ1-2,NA,CASSLAQGRGYTF
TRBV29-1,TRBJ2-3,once,CSVATSGASTDTQYF
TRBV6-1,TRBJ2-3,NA,CASSGFVAGGTDTQYF
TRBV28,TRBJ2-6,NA,CASRPQGHGANVLTF
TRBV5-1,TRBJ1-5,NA,CASSPVAGSNQPQHF
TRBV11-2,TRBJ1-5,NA,CASSLGGFGNQPQHF
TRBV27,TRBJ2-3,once,CASSHRWSGEITDTQYF
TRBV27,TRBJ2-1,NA,CASSSQGKAYNEQFF
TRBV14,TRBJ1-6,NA,CASSQDRLKLRSPLHF